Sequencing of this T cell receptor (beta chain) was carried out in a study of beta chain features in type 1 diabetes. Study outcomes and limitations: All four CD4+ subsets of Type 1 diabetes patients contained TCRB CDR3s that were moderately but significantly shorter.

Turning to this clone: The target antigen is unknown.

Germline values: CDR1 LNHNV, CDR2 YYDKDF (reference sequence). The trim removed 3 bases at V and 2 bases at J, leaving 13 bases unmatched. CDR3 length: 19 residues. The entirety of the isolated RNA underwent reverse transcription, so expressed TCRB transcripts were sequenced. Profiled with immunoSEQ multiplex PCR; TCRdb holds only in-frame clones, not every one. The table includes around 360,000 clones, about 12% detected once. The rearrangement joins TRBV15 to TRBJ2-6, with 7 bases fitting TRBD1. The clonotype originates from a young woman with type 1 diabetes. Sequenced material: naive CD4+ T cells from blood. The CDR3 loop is CATSRDLLRQGAGANVLTF. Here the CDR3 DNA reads TGTGCCACCAGCAGGGATTTACTAAGACAGGGTGCTGGGGCCAACGTCCTGACTTTC.